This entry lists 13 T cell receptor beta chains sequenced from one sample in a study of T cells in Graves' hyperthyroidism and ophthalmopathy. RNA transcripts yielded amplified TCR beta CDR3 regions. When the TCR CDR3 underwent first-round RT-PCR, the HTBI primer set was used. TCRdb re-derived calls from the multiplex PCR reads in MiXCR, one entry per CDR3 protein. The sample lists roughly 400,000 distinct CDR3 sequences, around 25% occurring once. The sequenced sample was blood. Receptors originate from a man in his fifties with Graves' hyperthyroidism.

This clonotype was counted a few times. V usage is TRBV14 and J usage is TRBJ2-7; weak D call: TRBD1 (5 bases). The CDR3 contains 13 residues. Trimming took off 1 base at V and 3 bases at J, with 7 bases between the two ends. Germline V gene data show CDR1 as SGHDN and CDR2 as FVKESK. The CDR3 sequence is CASSQVRDYEQYF. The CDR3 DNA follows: TGTGCCAGCAGCCAAGTCAGGGACTACGAGCAGTACTTC.

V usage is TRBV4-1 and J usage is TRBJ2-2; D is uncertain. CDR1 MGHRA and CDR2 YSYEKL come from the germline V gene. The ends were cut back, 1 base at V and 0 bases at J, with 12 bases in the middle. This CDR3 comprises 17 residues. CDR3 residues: CASSQGAFRANTGELFF. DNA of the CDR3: TGCGCCAGCAGCCAAGGGGCGTTCCGAGCGAACACCGGGGAGCTGTTTTTT.

In DNA form, the CDR3 reads TGCGCCAGCAGCTTGTACGGGGAGAAGGGAGAGACCCAGTACTTC. Translated: CASSLYGEKGETQYF. This sequence joins TRBV5-1 and TRBJ2-5, with a possible D match to TRBD2 (5 bases). The CDR3 extends over 15 amino acids. Deletions cut 1 base from V and 4 bases from J, with 14 bases between. Germline CDR1 is SGHRS and CDR2 is YFSETQ.

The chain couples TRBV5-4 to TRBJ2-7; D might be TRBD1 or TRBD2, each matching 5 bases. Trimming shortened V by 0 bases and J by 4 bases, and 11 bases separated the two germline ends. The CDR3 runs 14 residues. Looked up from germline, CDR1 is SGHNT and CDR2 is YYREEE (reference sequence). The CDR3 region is CASSLVGDRYEQYF. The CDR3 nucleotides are TGTGCCAGCAGCTTGGTGGGGGATAGGTACGAGCAGTACTTC.

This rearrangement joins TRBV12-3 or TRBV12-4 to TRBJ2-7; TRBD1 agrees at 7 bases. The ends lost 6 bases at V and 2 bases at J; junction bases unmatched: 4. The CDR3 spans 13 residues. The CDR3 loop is CASRLQGAYEQYF. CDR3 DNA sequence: TGTGCCAGCAGACTCCAGGGGGCCTACGAGCAGTACTTC.

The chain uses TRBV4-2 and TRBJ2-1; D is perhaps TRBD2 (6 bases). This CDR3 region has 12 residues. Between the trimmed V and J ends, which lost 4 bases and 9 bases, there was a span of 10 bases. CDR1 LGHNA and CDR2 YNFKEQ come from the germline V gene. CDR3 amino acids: CASSPTSGEQFF. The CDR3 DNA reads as TGTGCCAGCAGCCCGACTAGTGGTGAGCAGTTCTTC.

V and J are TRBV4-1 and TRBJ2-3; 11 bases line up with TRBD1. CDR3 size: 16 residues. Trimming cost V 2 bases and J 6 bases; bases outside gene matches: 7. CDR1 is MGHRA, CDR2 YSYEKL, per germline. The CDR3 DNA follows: TGCGCCAGCAGCCAATTCGGACAGGGGGCATTGGATACGCAGTATTTT. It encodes CASSQFGQGALDTQYF.

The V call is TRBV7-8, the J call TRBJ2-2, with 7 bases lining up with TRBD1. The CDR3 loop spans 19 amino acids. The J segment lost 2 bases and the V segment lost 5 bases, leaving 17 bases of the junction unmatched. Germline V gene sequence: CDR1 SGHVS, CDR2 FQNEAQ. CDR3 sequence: CASSRQGWGLQPNTGELFF. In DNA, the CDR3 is TGTGCCAGCAGCCGACAGGGATGGGGATTACAACCTAACACCGGGGAGCTGTTTTTT.

CDR3 DNA sequence: TGCAGCGTTGGTTACGGACAGGGGCCCTACGAGCAGTACTTC. Translating it yields CSVGYGQGPYEQYF. The chain links TRBV29-1 to TRBJ2-7; 9 positions match TRBD1. The trim removed 4 bases at V and 2 bases at J, leaving 6 bases unmatched. This CDR3 has 14 residues. Looked up from germline, CDR1 is SQVTM and CDR2 is ANQGSEA.

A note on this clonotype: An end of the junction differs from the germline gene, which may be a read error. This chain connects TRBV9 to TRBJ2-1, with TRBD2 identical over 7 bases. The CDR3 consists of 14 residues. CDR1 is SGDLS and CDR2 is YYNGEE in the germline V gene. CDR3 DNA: TGTGCCAGCACCTTGAACCGGGACTACGATGAGCAGTTCTTC. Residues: CASTLNRDYDEQFF.

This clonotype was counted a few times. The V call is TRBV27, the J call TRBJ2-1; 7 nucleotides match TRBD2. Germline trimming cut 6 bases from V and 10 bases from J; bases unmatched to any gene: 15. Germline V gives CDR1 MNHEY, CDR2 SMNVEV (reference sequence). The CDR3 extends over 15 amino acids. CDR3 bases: TGTGCCAGCAGGACGGAGCGGGAATCGTCAGGAGAGCAGTTCTTC. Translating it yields CASRTERESSGEQFF.

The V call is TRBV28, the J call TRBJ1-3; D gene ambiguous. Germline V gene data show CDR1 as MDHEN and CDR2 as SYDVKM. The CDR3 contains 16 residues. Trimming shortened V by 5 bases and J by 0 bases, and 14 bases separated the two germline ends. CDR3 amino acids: CASSIPTKPSGNTIYF. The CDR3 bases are TGTGCCAGCAGTATACCAACAAAGCCCTCTGGAAACACCATATATTTT.

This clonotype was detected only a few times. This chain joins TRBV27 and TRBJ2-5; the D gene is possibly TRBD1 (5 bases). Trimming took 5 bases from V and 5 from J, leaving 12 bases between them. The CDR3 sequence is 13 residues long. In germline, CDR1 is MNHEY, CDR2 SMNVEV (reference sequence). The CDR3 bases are TGTGCCAGCAGTCCCCCCAGGGATGAGACCCAGTACTTC. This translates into CASSPPRDETQYF.